These T cell receptor beta chains were read from a single sample in a study of patients and donors after allogeneic stem cell transplantation. MiXCR, run by TCRdb on the RT-PCR reads, gives a single entry per CDR3 protein. The data contain approximately 99,000 distinct CDR3 sequences, around 36% of them singletons. Sequencing was carried out using blood, either unsorted or a sorted T cell fraction (not recorded which). The receptors originated from a human donor who was either an allogeneic HSCT recipient or a stem cell or donor lymphocyte infusion donor (not recorded which). It is not recorded whose cells these are; they may come from a transplant donor. The CDR3 runs from the conserved cysteine through the conserved F or W. D genes are given only for firm matches. Only part of the rows carry a size: once, few, many, or a class if the clone is expanded.

clone_size cdr3_length j_call d_call v_call cdr3_aa cdr3_nt
. 13 TRBJ2-7 TRBD2 TRBV29-1 CSVYSGNDYEQYF TGCAGCGTATATAGCGGGAATGACTACGAGCAGTACTTC
few 13 TRBJ1-5 . TRBV7-2 CASSLRGKQPQHF TGTGCCAGCAGCCTCCGTGGGAAGCAGCCCCAGCATTTT
. 14 TRBJ2-3 TRBD1 TRBV29-1 CSVGGKGATDTQYF TGCAGCGTTGGAGGAAAGGGGGCGACAGATACGCAGTATTTT
few 19 TRBJ2-7 TRBD2 TRBV5-6 CASSLYVTSGPMGPYEQYF TGTGCCAGCAGCTTGTATGTGACTAGCGGCCCTATGGGGCCCTACGAGCAGTACTTC
few 18 TRBJ1-5 . TRBV12-3/TRBV12-4 CASSFLLNRDLPNQPQHF TGTGCCAGCAGTTTCCTGCTTAATAGGGACCTTCCAAATCAGCCCCAGCATTTT
. 15 TRBJ1-2 TRBD1 TRBV5-1 CASSSRDSGREGYTF TGCGCCAGCAGCTCAAGGGACAGCGGACGTGAAGGCTACACCTTC
. 12 TRBJ1-4 . TRBV29-1 CSVLYSNEKLFF TGCAGCGTTCTGTACAGCAATGAAAAACTGTTTTTT
once 13 TRBJ2-7 TRBD1 TRBV29-1 CSVEGQGAYELYF TGCAGCGTTGAAGGACAGGGCGCCTACGAGCTGTACTTC
. 14 TRBJ1-4 . TRBV10-1 CASSGPTENEKLFF TGCGCCAGCAGTGGACCGACCGAGAATGAAAAACTGTTTTTT
few 13 TRBJ1-5 TRBD1 TRBV12-3/TRBV12-4 CASNRGQNQPQHF TGTGCCAGTAACAGGGGGCAAAATCAGCCCCAGCATTTT
. 15 TRBJ2-1 TRBD1 TRBV3-1 CASSPGTGPYNEQFF TGTGCCAGCAGTCCCGGGACAGGGCCCTACAATGAGCAGTTCTTC
. 18 TRBJ2-1 . TRBV6-2/TRBV6-3 CASSPKERATRGYNEQFF TGTGCCAGCAGTCCAAAAGAGCGGGCCACCCGGGGGTACAATGAGCAGTTCTTC
few 12 TRBJ1-2 . TRBV29-1 CSVEDHTYGYTF TGCAGCGTTGAAGACCATACATATGGCTACACCTTC
. 14 TRBJ2-1 . TRBV5-1 CASSRRQGLNEQFF TGCGCCAGCAGCCGTAGACAGGGACTGAATGAGCAGTTCTTC
many 13 TRBJ1-1 . TRBV7-2 CASSLEGLTEAFF TGTGCCAGCAGCTTGGAGGGTTTAACTGAAGCTTTCTTT
few 15 TRBJ1-4 TRBD1 TRBV4-3 CASSQPGTGVEKLFF TGCGCCAGCAGCCAGCCCGGGACAGGGGTTGAAAAACTGTTTTTT
once 15 TRBJ2-1 . TRBV20-1 CSASLARASRNEQFF TGCAGTGCTAGTTTAGCCCGCGCCTCAAGGAATGAGCAGTTCTTC
few 17 TRBJ2-1 TRBD2 TRBV20-1 CSASSLAGMSSYNEQFF TGCAGTGCTAGTTCGCTAGCGGGGATGAGCTCCTACAATGAGCAGTTCTTC
. 14 TRBJ1-1 . TRBV7-2 CASSLGAIFTEAFF TGTGCCAGCAGCTTAGGGGCTATATTCACTGAAGCTTTCTTT
. 16 TRBJ2-1 TRBD2 TRBV4-3 CASSQGLAGAYNEQFF TGCGCCAGCAGCCAAGGACTAGCGGGTGCCTACAATGAGCAGTTCTTC
many 15 TRBJ1-4 TRBD1 TRBV4-3 CASSHSDRGGEKLFF TGCGCCAGCAGCCATTCGGACAGGGGAGGGGAAAAACTGTTTTTT
few 15 TRBJ2-6 . TRBV7-3 CASSLMNSGANVLTF TGTGCCAGCAGCTTAATGAACTCTGGGGCCAACGTCCTGACTTTC
. 16 TRBJ2-1 . TRBV25-1 CASSEYAGPQHNEQFF TGTGCCAGCAGTGAATACGCGGGGCCCCAACACAATGAGCAGTTCTTC
medium-sized 13 TRBJ1-5 TRBD1 TRBV5-6 CASSRTGNQPQHF TGTGCCAGCAGTCGGACAGGGAACCAGCCCCAGCATTTT
few 13 TRBJ2-1 TRBD2 TRBV10-3 CAIRDYLGNEQFF TGTGCCATCCGGGACTACCTCGGCAATGAGCAGTTCTTC
few 14 TRBJ1-4 . TRBV4-3 CASSQPGMNEKLFF TGCGCCAGCAGCCAACCAGGGATGAATGAAAAACTGTTTTTT
. 13 TRBJ2-2 TRBD2 TRBV6-2/TRBV6-3 CASRTSGFGELFF TGTGCCAGCAGAACTAGCGGGTTTGGGGAGCTGTTTTTT
. 15 TRBJ2-7 TRBD1 TRBV4-2 CASSQKGQGAYEQYF TGTGCCAGCAGCCAAAAGGGACAGGGGGCTTATGAGCAGTACTTC
many 14 TRBJ1-1 . TRBV7-2 CASSLLGMNTEAFF TGTGCCAGCAGCTTACTAGGGATGAACACTGAAGCTTTCTTT
many 16 TRBJ1-3 . TRBV7-2 CASSLGTFQDGNTIYF TGTGCCAGCAGCTTAGGGACCTTCCAAGACGGAAACACCATATATTTT
few 14 TRBJ1-6 . TRBV28 CASSSGGRNSPLHF TGTGCCAGCAGTTCGGGGGGAAGGAATTCACCCCTCCACTTT
. 13 TRBJ2-5 . TRBV10-2 CASTIRGKETQYF TGCGCCAGCACAATCAGGGGTAAAGAGACCCAGTACTTC
. 14 TRBJ2-1 . TRBV20-1 CSARGLVSGNEQFF TGCAGTGCTAGAGGGCTAGTGTCGGGGAATGAGCAGTTCTTC
. 11 TRBJ2-1 . TRBV6-5 CASSYGNEQFF TGTGCCAGCAGTTACGGGAATGAGCAGTTCTTC
. 16 TRBJ1-1 . TRBV4-1 CASSQERGKVNTEAFF TGCGCCAGCAGCCAAGAGCGGGGGAAAGTTAACACTGAAGCTTTCTTT